The 28 T cell receptor beta chains presented below share a single source sample, sequenced in a study of T cell repertoires in cytomegalovirus infection. TCRdb reprocessed the reads with MiXCR, giving one entry per CDR3 protein. The table records 140,000 to 150,000 distinct CDR3 sequences, over 30% of them present only once. Which antigens these TCRs recognize remains unknown. The specimen comprised CD8+ T cells from cultured PBMCs, sampled from culture after CMV antigen stimulation. The receptors come from a human donor in good health (CMV status not recorded). Some clones in this sample may be carry-over from other donors' samples.

V and J are TRBV20-1 and TRBJ2-7, with D possibly being TRBD2 (6 bases). Germline assignment: CDR1 DFQATT and CDR2 SNEGSKA (reference sequence). V dropped 1 base and J dropped 6 bases, with 19 bases sitting between them. CDR3 length: 15 amino acids. The CDR3 region has the DNA TGCAGTGCTAGAGCGGACGGAGGGGCTCGCTTCGAGCAGTACTTC. Translated, it gives CSARADGGARFEQYF.

This clonotype appeared a few times. The chain's CDR3 is CASSWGGLQETQYF. CDR3 DNA sequence: TGTGCCAGCAGTTGGGGGGGGCTCCAAGAGACCCAGTACTTC. J is TRBJ2-5 and V is TRBV27, with a possible D match to TRBD2 (7 bases). The V gene's germline CDR1 is MNHEY and CDR2 SMNVEV (reference sequence). V lost 4 bases to trimming and J lost 1 base, with 10 bases between them. The CDR3 extends over 14 amino acids.

The genes are TRBV7-6 and TRBJ2-3; D is unresolved. CDR3 length equals 15 residues. The germline gives CDR1 SGHVS, CDR2 FNYEAQ. With 5 bases removed from V and 3 bases from J, the gap between germline ends came to 15 bases. The CDR3 spells CASSGLVDLTDTQYF. The CDR3 bases are TGTGCCAGCAGCGGTTTGGTGGATTTGACAGATACGCAGTATTTT.

This clonotype was found many times. The CDR3: CASSFSTTSTDTQYF. The CDR3 DNA reads as TGTGCCAGCAGCTTTTCCACCACTAGCACAGATACGCAGTATTTT. The rearrangement joins TRBV11-2 to TRBJ2-3; no firm D call. V was cut by 3 bases and J by 0 bases, with 10 bases left in between. Germline V gene data show CDR1 as SGHAT and CDR2 as FQNNGV. The CDR3 has 15 residues.

This clonotype was observed a handful of times. The chain links TRBV20-1 to TRBJ2-3; 9 bases fit TRBD1. From germline, CDR1 is DFQATT and CDR2 SNEGSKA (reference sequence). This CDR3 has 14 amino acids. After removal of 6 bases from V and 5 bases from J, the junction contained 9 bases not matched to a gene. This CDR3 is CSARWGQGEDTQYF. In DNA form, the CDR3 reads TGCAGTGCCCGATGGGGACAGGGAGAAGATACGCAGTATTTT.

The rearrangement joins TRBV20-1 to TRBJ1-1, with D possibly TRBD1 on 6 matching bases. The CDR3 runs 13 residues. Per the germline V gene, CDR1 is DFQATT and CDR2 is SNEGSKA (reference sequence). V lost 6 bases and J 8 bases, leaving 19 bases between the germline ends. The CDR3 sequence: CSASPRDKQEAFF. The CDR3 nucleotides are TGCAGTGCCAGCCCCCGGGACAAGCAGGAAGCTTTCTTT.

This chain uses TRBV12-3 or TRBV12-4 with TRBJ2-1, with a weak D call TRBD1 (6 bases). The CDR3 covers 14 residues. V was shortened by 6 bases and J by 5 bases, with 14 bases between the two germline ends. CDR3 sequence: CASSTGTTNNEQFF. In nucleotides, the CDR3 is TGTGCCAGCAGCACCGGGACAACAAACAATGAGCAGTTCTTC.

The chain employs TRBV19 and TRBJ1-1; D unresolved. The V end was cut by 3 bases, the J end by 3 bases, with 8 bases between. This CDR3 is 13 amino acids long. Looked up from germline, CDR1 is LNHDA and CDR2 is SQIVND (reference sequence). This CDR3 is CASSIRSDTEAFF. Written as DNA, the CDR3 is TGTGCCAGTAGTATCAGGAGCGACACTGAAGCTTTCTTT.

The rearrangement joins TRBV27 to TRBJ2-7; TRBD1 matches at 8 bases. Germline loops: CDR1 MNHEY, CDR2 SMNVEV (reference sequence). This CDR3 is built from 13 residues. V trimming: 9 bases; J trimming: 2 bases; junction bases outside the gene matches: 6. The CDR3 DNA reads as TGTGCCAGTGGACAGGGTGATGCCTACGAGCAGTACTTC. Its protein product is CASGQGDAYEQYF.

This clonotype has a handful of counts. The chain recombines TRBV6-6 with TRBJ2-3; unclear D gene. Germline CDR1 and CDR2: MNHNY and SVGAGI (reference sequence). There are 14 residues in the CDR3. Trimming took 2 bases from V and 0 from J, leaving 6 bases between them. Here the CDR3 DNA reads TGTGCCAGCAGTTACCAGACTAGCACAGATACGCAGTATTTT. It codes for CASSYQTSTDTQYF.

The V gene is TRBV11-1, the J gene TRBJ2-1; D ambiguous. Germline values: CDR1 SGHAT, CDR2 FQDESV (reference sequence). The length of the CDR3 is 12 residues. V lost 4 bases to trimming and J lost 7 bases, with 8 bases between them. The CDR3: CASSWGWNEQFF. The CDR3 bases are TGTGCCAGCAGCTGGGGTTGGAATGAGCAGTTCTTC.

This clonotype was detected only a few times. This chain connects TRBV15 to TRBJ1-4, with 9 bases lining up with TRBD1. Germline V gives CDR1 LNHNV, CDR2 YYDKDF (reference sequence). The CDR3 length is 17 residues. V trimming: 0 bases; J trimming: 8 bases; junction bases outside the gene matches: 10. The CDR3 bases are TGTGCCACCAGCAGAGATAGTCCTGGGACAGGGAACGAAAAACTGTTTTTT. Translated, it gives CATSRDSPGTGNEKLFF.

The genes are TRBV7-7 and TRBJ2-7; a possible D gene is TRBD2 (6 bases). Per germline, CDR1 SSHAT and CDR2 FNYEAQ (reference sequence). The CDR3 runs 15 residues. Trimming cost V 5 bases and J 3 bases, with 17 bases left between them. The CDR3 protein is CASSPGVGLIYEQYF. DNA for the CDR3: TGTGCCAGCAGCCCTGGGGTGGGACTGATCTACGAGCAGTACTTC.

The rearrangement uses TRBV7-3 and TRBJ2-5; the match to TRBD2 covers 7 bases. Germline CDR1 SGHTA, CDR2 FQGTGA. This CDR3 is 16 amino acids long. V trimming: 7 bases; J trimming: 3 bases; junction bases outside the gene matches: 14. CDR3 sequence: CASTLQSTSEKETQYF. The CDR3 bases are TGTGCCAGCACCCTACAATCTACTAGCGAGAAAGAGACCCAGTACTTC.

The genes are TRBV4-3 and TRBJ2-1; unclear D gene. Trimming stripped 0 bases from V and 11 bases from J, with 17 bases between. The CDR3 runs to 15 residues. The germline gives CDR1 LGHNA, CDR2 YSLEER. This chain's CDR3 is CASSQESVPHKQQFF. The CDR3 DNA reads TGCGCCAGCAGCCAAGAATCTGTTCCGCATAAGCAGCAGTTCTTC.

The chain joins TRBV27 to TRBJ1-5, with 9 bases fitting TRBD1. CDR3 length: 14 amino acids. Germline V gene sequence: CDR1 MNHEY, CDR2 SMNVEV (reference sequence). V shed 3 bases, J shed 7 bases, and the junction held 4 bases outside the gene matches. The CDR3: CASSFTGGEQPQHF. CDR3 DNA: TGTGCCAGCAGTTTCACAGGGGGCGAACAGCCCCAGCATTTT.

The CDR3 nucleotides are TGCGCCAGCAGCCAATTGGACAGTAGCGGCAATCAGCCCCAGCATTTT. It specifies CASSQLDSSGNQPQHF. The chain is built from TRBV4-1 and TRBJ1-5, with TRBD1 as a possible D gene (6 bases). Germline assignment: CDR1 MGHRA and CDR2 YSYEKL. V lost 2 bases to trimming and J lost 2 bases, with 13 bases between them. This CDR3 has 16 residues.

This clonotype has a handful of counts. This rearrangement joins TRBV5-6 to TRBJ1-2, with D possibly being TRBD1 (5 bases). Germline V gene lookup returns CDR1 SGHDT and CDR2 YYEEEE. The ends were cut back, 2 bases at V and 8 bases at J, with 16 bases in the middle. The CDR3 is 14 amino acids. CDR3 loop: CASSLAGTAEGYTF. CDR3 DNA sequence: TGTGCCAGCAGCTTAGCCGGGACGGCGGAGGGCTACACCTTC. Variable domain in full (rest from reference TRBV5-6 and TRBJ1-2): DAGVTQSPTHLIKTRGQQVTLRCSPKSGHDTVSWYQQALGQGPQFIFQYYEEEERQRGNFPDRFSGHQFPNYSSELNVNALLLGDSALYLCASSLAGTAEGYTFGSGTRLTVV.

This clonotype occurred a few times. The chain joins TRBV5-1 to TRBJ2-1, with D possibly being TRBD2 (5 bases). CDR1 SGHRS and CDR2 YFSETQ come from the germline V gene. Between the trimmed V and J ends, which lost 0 bases and 5 bases, there was a span of 18 bases. The CDR3 totals 17 residues. CDR3 loop: CASSLDSGYDLNNEQFF. CDR3 nucleotide sequence: TGCGCCAGCAGCTTGGACTCGGGGTATGATTTGAACAATGAGCAGTTCTTC.

The chain has TRBV27 and TRBJ2-7; D perhaps matches TRBD2 (5 bases). Trimming removed 5 bases at V and 0 bases at J, with 14 bases between. Germline V gene data show CDR1 as MNHEY and CDR2 as SMNVEV (reference sequence). The CDR3 is made up of 15 amino acids. The CDR3 bases are TGTGCCAGCAGTCCGAGCGGATCGAGCTCCTACGAGCAGTACTTC. This encodes CASSPSGSSSYEQYF.

There are a few counts of this clonotype. The chain carries TRBV4-1 and TRBJ2-1, with D tentatively TRBD2 (5 bases). Trimming removed 0 bases at V and 4 bases at J, with 16 bases between. CDR1 and CDR2 (germline): MGHRA, YSYEKL. This CDR3 comprises 17 residues. The CDR3 loop reads CASSQDLDYGGYNEQFF. The DNA of the CDR3 is TGCGCCAGCAGCCAAGATCTTGACTACGGAGGATACAATGAGCAGTTCTTC.

The chain carries TRBV4-1 and TRBJ1-2, with unresolved D. The CDR3 extends over 17 amino acids. V lost 3 bases and J 1 base, leaving 18 bases between the germline ends. In germline, CDR1 is MGHRA, CDR2 YSYEKL. The CDR3 here is CASSHPRNGGVNYGYTF. The CDR3 DNA reads as TGCGCCAGCAGCCACCCAAGGAACGGCGGTGTTAACTATGGCTACACCTTC.

This sequence joins TRBV2 and TRBJ2-2; D uncertain. V was pared by 2 bases and J by 7 bases, with 11 bases between. The CDR3 spans 14 residues. Germline CDR1 and CDR2: SNHLY and FYNNEI. CDR3 loop: CASSEWGGHGELFF. The DNA for the CDR3 is TGTGCCAGCAGTGAATGGGGTGGCCACGGGGAGCTGTTTTTT.

The chain couples TRBV2 to TRBJ2-5, with D maybe TRBD1 (5 bases). From germline, CDR1 is SNHLY and CDR2 FYNNEI. V was shortened by 6 bases and J by 14 bases, with 13 bases between the two germline ends. The CDR3 covers 10 residues. The CDR3 sequence is CASSGGAFYF. For the CDR3, the DNA is TGTGCCAGCAGCGGTGGGGCATTTTACTTC.

On this clonotype itself: Given a much more abundant clone one base away, this may be a read error. The CDR3 region has the DNA TGTGCCAGCAGTTCACCCGGGGAGCTGTTTTTT. This gives the protein CASSSPGELFF. The chain has TRBV12-3 or TRBV12-4 and TRBJ2-2, with no clear D. The CDR3 has 11 residues. V was cut by 4 bases and J by 6 bases, with 3 bases left in between.

This clonotype was seen a few times. The chain has TRBV4-1 and TRBJ2-3; D is uncertain. The germline V gene has CDR1 MGHRA and CDR2 YSYEKL. V gave up 0 bases and J gave up 2 bases, with 6 bases separating them. The CDR3 covers 14 residues. The chain's CDR3 is CASSQDWVTDTQYF. The CDR3 DNA reads as TGCGCCAGCAGCCAAGATTGGGTCACAGATACGCAGTATTTT.

The V and J genes are TRBV11-3 and TRBJ2-2; D is undetermined. Germline V gives CDR1 SGHNT, CDR2 YENEEA. V lost 2 bases, J lost 7 bases, and 2 bases lay in between. CDR3 length equals 11 residues. This CDR3 reads CASSLYGELFF. The CDR3 nucleotides read TGTGCCAGCAGCTTATACGGGGAGCTGTTTTTT.

This chain joins TRBV6-1 and TRBJ2-7; TRBD1 agrees at 10 bases. The CDR3 covers 16 residues. Germline values: CDR1 MNHNS, CDR2 SASEGT. J gave up 2 bases and V 2 bases, and 6 bases lay outside the gene matches. Written as DNA, the CDR3 is TGTGCCAGCAGTGAACCCACCGGGACAGGGGCCTACGAGCAGTACTTC. Translating it yields CASSEPTGTGAYEQYF.